The 7 T cell receptor beta chains given below trace back to one sample, sequenced in a study of cytomegalovirus exposure and HLA in healthy donors. TCRdb keeps only in-frame clones here, not all; method: immunoSEQ multiplex PCR. Of about 74,000 clones in the sample, 94% were seen once. Sequenced: PBMCs. These receptors came from a man aged 18 to 35 in good health and CMV-seropositive.

This rearrangement joins TRBV11-2 to TRBJ1-3; TRBD1 is a possible D gene (6 bases). V was shortened by 5 bases and J by 0 bases, with 14 bases between the two germline ends. The CDR3 covers 16 residues. Germline CDR1 reads SGHAT; CDR2 reads FQNNGV. The CDR3 sequence: CASSKTTGRSGNTIYF. The CDR3 nucleotides read TGTGCCAGCAGCAAAACGACAGGTCGCTCTGGAAACACCATATATTTT.

This sequence joins TRBV11-3 and TRBJ1-2; D is unclear. The V and J ends lost 3 bases and 2 bases respectively, with 7 bases between them. Germline CDR1 is SGHNT and CDR2 is YENEEA. This CDR3 comprises 13 residues. The CDR3 nucleotides read TGTGCCAGCAGCTTGGCCACCAACTATGGCTACACCTTC. Translation gives CASSLATNYGYTF.

The chain couples TRBV10-1 to TRBJ2-3; 9 nucleotides agree with TRBD1. Losses at the gene ends were 4 bases for V and 4 bases for J; bases not matched to a gene: 3. Germline assignment: CDR1 WNHNN and CDR2 SYGVQD (reference sequence). This CDR3 has 14 residues. CDR3 coding DNA: TGCGCCAGCAGTGCACAGGGGGCCCCAGATACGCAGTATTTT. Translated, it gives CASSAQGAPDTQYF.

This clone was recorded once. The genes are TRBV5-5 and TRBJ2-5, with D perhaps matching TRBD1 (5 bases). Trimming removed 0 bases from V and 2 bases from J, with 11 bases in between. CDR1 and CDR2 from the germline V gene are SGHKS and YYEKEE (reference sequence). The CDR3 has 15 amino acids. CDR3 in DNA: TGTGCCAGCAGCTTGGTGGGGCTAAGGCAAGAGACCCAGTACTTC. It specifies CASSLVGLRQETQYF.

The rearrangement links TRBV7-8 to TRBJ2-3; 9 bases align to TRBD2. V gave up 0 bases and J gave up 6 bases; unmatched junction bases: 10. Germline lookup yields CDR1 SGHVS and CDR2 FQNEAQ. The CDR3 runs 17 residues. CDR3 in DNA: TGTGCCAGCAGCTTAGCGGCTGGTAGCGGGAGCAAGGATACGCAGTATTTT. Protein sequence: CASSLAAGSGSKDTQYF.

This sequence joins TRBV9 and TRBJ2-7, with 9 bases matching TRBD2. Per the germline V gene, CDR1 is SGDLS and CDR2 is YYNGEE. The CDR3 is 15 residues long. The J segment lost 3 bases and the V segment lost 3 bases, leaving 7 bases of the junction unmatched. The DNA for the CDR3 is TGTGCCAGCAGCGCGGGTAGCGGGAGATTCTACGAGCAGTACTTC. Protein product: CASSAGSGRFYEQYF.

This rearrangement joins TRBV16 to TRBJ1-5, with D perhaps TRBD1 (6 bases). The V end lost 2 bases, the J end lost 2 bases, and 13 bases lay between the germline ends. Germline CDR1 KGHSY, CDR2 FQNENV. The CDR3 length is 16 residues. CDR3 coding DNA: TGTGCCAGCAGCCAAAACAGGGTGCTTGGCAATCAGCCCCAGCATTTT. The encoded protein is CASSQNRVLGNQPQHF.